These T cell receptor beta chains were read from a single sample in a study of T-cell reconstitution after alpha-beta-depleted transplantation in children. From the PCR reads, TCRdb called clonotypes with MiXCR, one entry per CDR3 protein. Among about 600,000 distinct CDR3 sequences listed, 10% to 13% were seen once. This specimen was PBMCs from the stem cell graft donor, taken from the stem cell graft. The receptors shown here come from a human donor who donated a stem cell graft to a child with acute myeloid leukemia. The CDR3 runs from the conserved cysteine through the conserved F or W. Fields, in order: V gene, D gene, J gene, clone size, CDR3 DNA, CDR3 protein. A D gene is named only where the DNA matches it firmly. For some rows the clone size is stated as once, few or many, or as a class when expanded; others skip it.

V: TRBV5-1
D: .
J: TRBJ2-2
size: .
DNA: TGCGCCAGCAGCGTGGGCGGGGCGAACACCGGGGAGCTGTTTTTT
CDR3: CASSVGGANTGELFF

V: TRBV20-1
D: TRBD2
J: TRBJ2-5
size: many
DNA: TGCAGTGAAGCGGGAAAGGGAGAGACCCAGTACTTC
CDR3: CSEAGKGETQYF

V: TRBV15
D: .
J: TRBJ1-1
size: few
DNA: TGTGCCACCAGCAGAGAGGGCAGGGGCACTGAAGCTTTCTTT
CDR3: CATSREGRGTEAFF

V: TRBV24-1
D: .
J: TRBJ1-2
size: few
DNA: TGTGCCACCAGTGATTCCCGATCAACAGGGAGGAAATCCTATGGCTACACCTTC
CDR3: CATSDSRSTGRKSYGYTF

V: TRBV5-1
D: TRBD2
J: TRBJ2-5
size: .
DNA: TGCGCCAGCAGCCCGCAGACTAGCCGACGTCAAGAGACCCAGTACTTC
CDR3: CASSPQTSRRQETQYF

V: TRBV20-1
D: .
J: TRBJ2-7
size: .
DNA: TGCAGTGCTAGAGACTCAGACCTCTACGAGCAGTACTTC
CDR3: CSARDSDLYEQYF

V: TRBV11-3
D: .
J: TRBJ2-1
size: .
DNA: TGTGCCAGCAGCTTAGACGGGGAGGAGGAGCAGTTCTTC
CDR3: CASSLDGEEEQFF

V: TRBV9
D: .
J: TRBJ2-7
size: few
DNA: TGTGCCAGCAGCCCCCGGCCTAGCAATCAATACGAGCAGTACTTC
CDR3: CASSPRPSNQYEQYF

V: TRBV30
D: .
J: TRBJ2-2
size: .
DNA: TGTGCTGGGGGCGAAGGGCGAAGCGGGGAGCTGTTTTTT
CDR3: CAGGEGRSGELFF

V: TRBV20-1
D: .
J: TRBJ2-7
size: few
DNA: TGCAGTGCTGGACGGCTCTACGAGCAGTACTTC
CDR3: CSAGRLYEQYF

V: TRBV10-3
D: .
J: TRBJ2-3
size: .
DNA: TGTGCCACCCTAGGGGGGGCCAGGGTTCTAAGGAGCACAGATACGCAGTATTTT
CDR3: CATLGGARVLRSTDTQYF